The 22 T cell receptor beta chains given below trace back to one sample, sequenced in a study of T cell responses to AZD1222 COVID-19 vaccine. Clones were read by immunoSEQ multiplex PCR, and TCRdb kept only the in-frame ones, dropping some. The sample gives 100,000 to 130,000 clones, about 90% of which show up once; 6% to 7% is in the top ten. Here the sequenced sample was peripheral blood, taken on day 0 of AZD1222 vaccination. The receptors were gathered from an adult in good health.

This rearrangement joins TRBV6-6 to TRBJ2-1; 7 bases are shared with TRBD2. The trim removed 6 bases at V and 4 bases at J, leaving 9 bases unmatched. Germline V lookup: CDR1 MNHNY, CDR2 SVGAGI (reference sequence). The CDR3 has 15 residues. The CDR3 loop is CASSYTSVPYNEQFF. CDR3 nucleotides: TGTGCCAGCAGCTATACTAGCGTGCCTTACAATGAGCAGTTCTTC.

The rearrangement links TRBV6-6 to TRBJ1-2; tentatively, D is TRBD1 (5 bases). V was pared by 3 bases and J by 8 bases, with 10 bases between. The germline V gene encodes CDR1 MNHNY and CDR2 SVGAGI (reference sequence). There are 12 residues in the CDR3. The CDR3 DNA sequence: TGTGCCAGCAGTTATACAGGAGAAGGCTACACCTTC. This encodes CASSYTGEGYTF.

V and J are TRBV28 and TRBJ2-4; D is unclear. The CDR3 covers 15 residues. With 5 bases removed from V and 6 bases from J, the gap between germline ends came to 17 bases. CDR1 MDHEN and CDR2 SYDVKM come from the germline V gene. The CDR3 loop is CASSPSGRATNIQYF. The CDR3 DNA follows: TGTGCCAGCAGTCCCTCAGGAAGGGCTACAAACATTCAGTACTTC.

This sequence joins TRBV5-6 and TRBJ2-7; maybe TRBD1 (6 bases). This CDR3 contains 14 residues. The V gene's germline CDR1 is SGHDT and CDR2 YYEEEE. V lost 0 bases, J lost 5 bases, and 12 bases lay in between. CDR3 protein: CASSLGEGGHEQYF. The CDR3 DNA is TGTGCCAGCAGCTTGGGAGAAGGGGGACACGAGCAGTACTTC.

The chain recombines TRBV7-2 with TRBJ1-1, with a weak D call TRBD1 (6 bases). This CDR3 is 15 amino acids long. The V gene lost 7 bases and the J gene lost 1 base, with 16 bases spanning the gap. The germline gives CDR1 SGHTA, CDR2 FQGNSA. The chain's CDR3 is CASTRGGLANTEAFF. The CDR3 nucleotides are TGTGCCAGCACTAGAGGGGGTTTGGCGAACACTGAAGCTTTCTTT.

This clone appeared a few times. The rearrangement joins TRBV7-9 to TRBJ1-2; D remains ambiguous. The germline V and J ends were trimmed by 3 bases and 6 bases, with 11 bases remaining between them. The germline gives CDR1 SEHNR, CDR2 FQNEAQ (reference sequence). This CDR3 comprises 13 residues. CDR3 residues: CASSLYSSDGYTF. The CDR3 nucleotides are TGTGCCAGCAGCTTGTATTCTTCAGATGGCTACACCTTC.

This chain joins TRBV10-3 and TRBJ2-3, with D perhaps matching TRBD2 (5 bases). The CDR3 spans 16 residues. Between the trimmed V and J ends, which lost 2 bases and 0 bases, there was a span of 12 bases. Germline-derived CDR1 and CDR2 are ENHRY and SYGVKD. CDR3 sequence reads: CAISERVGGSTDTQYF. CDR3 DNA: TGTGCCATCAGTGAGAGGGTTGGCGGGAGCACAGATACGCAGTATTTT.

The chain uses TRBV28 and TRBJ1-5, with D possibly being TRBD1 (5 bases). The CDR3 has 13 amino acids. Trimming cost V 7 bases and J 7 bases, with 14 bases left between them. CDR1 is MDHEN, CDR2 SYDVKM, per germline. CDR3 coding DNA: TGTGCCAGCACCTGGGGGGGTTTACAGCCCCAGCATTTT. Translation: CASTWGGLQPQHF.

The chain employs TRBV6-1 and TRBJ1-2; D possibly corresponds to TRBD1 (6 bases). There are 18 residues in the CDR3. CDR1 and CDR2 (germline): MNHNS, SASEGT. Deletions cut 3 bases from V and 4 bases from J, with 24 bases between. Here the CDR3 reads CASSDPFPRDTETYGYTF. In nucleotides, the CDR3 is TGTGCCAGCAGTGACCCTTTTCCCCGGGACACCGAGACCTATGGCTACACCTTC.

The sample holds a few counts of this clone. V and J are TRBV2 and TRBJ2-7, with D perhaps matching TRBD2 (5 bases). The CDR3 is made up of 14 amino acids. Trimming removed 7 bases at V and 0 bases at J, with 13 bases between. CDR1 is SNHLY, CDR2 FYNNEI, per germline. In DNA form, the CDR3 reads TGTGCCAGCACTGCGCGTACTAGCTCCTACGAGCAGTACTTC. Translated, it gives CASTARTSSYEQYF.

The genes are TRBV5-8 and TRBJ1-4; D is unresolved. This CDR3 contains 16 residues. Trimming took off 3 bases at V and 7 bases at J, with 19 bases between the two ends. Per germline, CDR1 SGHTS and CDR2 YDEGEE. CDR3 sequence reads: CASSYDGSPRGEKLFF. The DNA of the CDR3 is TGTGCCAGCAGCTATGACGGGAGCCCCCGAGGTGAAAAACTGTTTTTT.

The chain is built from TRBV30 and TRBJ2-5; possibly TRBD1 for D (5 bases). The germline gives CDR1 GTSNPN, CDR2 SVGIG (reference sequence). The ends were cut back, 3 bases at V and 6 bases at J, with 8 bases in the middle. The CDR3 runs 11 residues. The CDR3 reads CAWRTEQTQYF. The CDR3 bases are TGTGCCTGGAGGACAGAACAGACCCAGTACTTC.

The chain employs TRBV11-1 and TRBJ2-2; 7 bases match TRBD1. V lost 6 bases and J lost 7; bases outside the gene matches: 5. This CDR3 contains 13 residues. Germline loops: CDR1 SGHAT, CDR2 FQDESV (reference sequence). The CDR3: CASSIDRDGELFF. In nucleotides, the CDR3 is TGTGCCAGCAGTATAGACAGGGACGGGGAGCTGTTTTTT.

This clone came up once. This rearrangement joins TRBV4-2 to TRBJ1-3; D is undetermined. CDR1 and CDR2 from the germline V gene are LGHNA and YNFKEQ. CDR3 size: 16 residues. V was cut by 4 bases and J by 0 bases, with 13 bases left in between. CDR3 in amino acids: CASSLTGLISGNTIYF. The CDR3 DNA sequence: TGTGCCAGCAGCCTAACGGGCCTCATCTCTGGAAACACCATATATTTT.

The chain uses TRBV28 and TRBJ2-7; 8 nucleotides align to TRBD2. Unmatched junction bases numbered 5, after V lost 3 bases and J lost 1 base. Looked up from germline, CDR1 is MDHEN and CDR2 is SYDVKM. The CDR3 extends over 15 amino acids. CDR3 nucleotide sequence: TGTGCCAGCAGTTTTAGCGGGGCGGCTTCCTACGAGCAGTACTTC. Protein sequence: CASSFSGAASYEQYF.

This clone has a single count. The gene calls are TRBV4-3 and TRBJ1-2; 7 nucleotides agree with TRBD1. Germline V gene sequence: CDR1 LGHNA, CDR2 YSLEER. Germline trimming cut 2 bases from V and 8 bases from J; bases unmatched to any gene: 2. There are 12 residues in the CDR3. CDR3 DNA sequence: TGCGCCAGCAGCCAAAACAGGGGAGGCTACACCTTC. The encoded protein is CASSQNRGGYTF.

The V call is TRBV7-2, the J call TRBJ2-1; D ambiguous. V lost 3 bases, J lost 4 bases, and 7 bases lay in between. Germline CDR1 reads SGHTA; CDR2 reads FQGNSA. This CDR3 region has 13 residues. The CDR3 nucleotides are TGTGCCAGCAGCTTTAACCCTTACAATGAGCAGTTCTTC. Translating gives CASSFNPYNEQFF. Based on the CDR3 plus reference TRBV7-2 and TRBJ2-1, the full variable domain is GAGVSQSPSNKVTEKGKDVELRCDPISGHTALYWYRQSLGQGLEFLIYFQGNSAPDKSGLPSDRFSAERTGGSVSTLTIQRTQQEDSAVYLCASSFNPYNEQFFGPGTRLTVL.

The chain links TRBV5-1 to TRBJ2-5; the match to TRBD1 covers 8 bases. This CDR3 has 18 residues. Germline CDR1 SGHRS, CDR2 YFSETQ. The V gene end was trimmed by 0 bases and the J gene end by 1 base; junction bases not matched to a gene: 11. The CDR3: CASSLDRGSLYRQETQYF. The DNA of the CDR3 is TGCGCCAGCAGCTTGGACAGGGGGTCTCTTTATCGCCAAGAGACCCAGTACTTC. Filled out from reference TRBV5-1 and TRBJ2-5, the complete variable domain reads KAGVTQTPRYLIKTRGQQVTLSCSPISGHRSVSWYQQTPGQGLQFLFEYFSETQRNKGNFPGRFSGRQFSNSRSEMNVSTLELGDSALYLCASSLDRGSLYRQETQYFGPGTRLLVL.

This clone was found many times. The chain employs TRBV7-6 and TRBJ2-1; 10 bases are a match to TRBD2. Germline lookup yields CDR1 SGHVS and CDR2 FNYEAQ. V trimming: 5 bases; J trimming: 4 bases; junction bases outside the gene matches: 5. The CDR3 contains 15 residues. Written as DNA, the CDR3 is TGTGCCAGCAGCCTCGGGACTAGCGAGTACAATGAGCAGTTCTTC. Translation gives CASSLGTSEYNEQFF. Supplemented by reference TRBV7-6 and TRBJ2-1, the full variable domain reads GAGVSQSPRYKVTKRGQDVALRCDPISGHVSLYWYRQALGQGPEFLTYFNYEAQQDKSGLPNDRFSAERPEGSISTLTIQRTEQRDSAMYRCASSLGTSEYNEQFFGPGTRLTVL.

The chain is built from TRBV3-1 (or the pseudogene TRBV3-2) and TRBJ1-5; no reliable D call. The germline V gene has CDR1 LGHDT and CDR2 YNNKEL (reference sequence). There are 13 residues in the CDR3. Trimming removed 5 bases from V and 4 bases from J, with 9 bases in between. CDR3 coding DNA: TGTGCCAGCAGCTATGGCCGGAATCAGCCCCAGCATTTT. Protein product: CASSYGRNQPQHF.

The chain has TRBV6-2 or TRBV6-3 and TRBJ1-1, with a possible D match to TRBD1 (5 bases). Between the trimmed V and J ends, which lost 2 bases and 0 bases, there was a span of 10 bases. Germline CDR1 MNHEY, CDR2 SVGEGT. The CDR3 runs 15 residues. The CDR3 sequence: CASSYAPGLNTEAFF. As DNA, the CDR3 is TGTGCCAGCAGTTACGCGCCAGGGTTGAACACTGAAGCTTTCTTT.

The chain carries TRBV24-1 and TRBJ2-4; 8 bases agree with TRBD2. The CDR3 is 18 residues long. CDR1 and CDR2 from the germline V gene are KGHDR and SFDVKD. With V trimmed by 4 bases and J by 3 bases, 13 bases remained unmatched. In nucleotides, the CDR3 is TGTGCCACCAGTGAGGGACGGGCAGGCCTAGCGGGCAAAAACATTCAGTACTTC. Amino acids: CATSEGRAGLAGKNIQYF.